These T cell receptor beta chains were read from a single sample in a study of T cell responses to AZD1222 COVID-19 vaccine. The method was immunoSEQ multiplex PCR; TCRdb's version includes in-frame clones alone and lacks a portion of them. The data show approximately 130,000 clones, roughly 85% seen once. This specimen was peripheral blood, taken 28 days after the second dose of the MenACWY control vaccine. These receptors were taken from an adult who received the MenACWY meningococcal vaccine as a control. Both conserved end residues are part of each CDR3. The order of the fields is V gene, J gene, D gene, clone size, CDR3 protein, CDR3 DNA. A D gene is named only where the DNA matches it firmly. The size of a clone is reported for some rows only, either as once, few or many, or as a class for expanded clones.

v_call: TRBV5-6; j_call: TRBJ2-5; d_call: TRBD1; clone_size: .; cdr3_aa: CASIHRGVPETQYF; cdr3_nt: TGTGCCAGCATTCACAGGGGAGTTCCGGAGACCCAGTACTTC
v_call: TRBV6-1; j_call: TRBJ2-1; d_call: TRBD2; clone_size: .; cdr3_aa: CASSEAVAGSYNEQFF; cdr3_nt: TGTGCCAGCAGTGAAGCGGTAGCGGGGTCCTACAATGAGCAGTTCTTC
v_call: TRBV2; j_call: TRBJ1-6; d_call: .; clone_size: .; cdr3_aa: CARRRVENSPLHF; cdr3_nt: TGTGCCCGACGGCGGGTTGAGAATTCACCCCTCCACTTT
v_call: TRBV6-5; j_call: TRBJ1-3; d_call: .; clone_size: .; cdr3_aa: CASSYLGRDGGNTIYF; cdr3_nt: TGTGCCAGCAGTTACTTGGGGCGGGACGGTGGAAACACCATATATTTT
v_call: TRBV7-9; j_call: TRBJ1-5; d_call: TRBD1; clone_size: .; cdr3_aa: CASSRDRGYNQPQHF; cdr3_nt: TGTGCCAGCAGCCGGGACAGGGGGTACAATCAGCCCCAGCATTTT
v_call: TRBV7-9; j_call: TRBJ1-5; d_call: TRBD1; clone_size: .; cdr3_aa: CASSLDSGQGRQPQHF; cdr3_nt: TGTGCCAGCAGCTTAGATTCGGGACAGGGACGTCAGCCCCAGCATTTT
v_call: TRBV2; j_call: TRBJ1-3; d_call: TRBD1; clone_size: .; cdr3_aa: CASRETGQGNTIYF; cdr3_nt: TGTGCCAGCAGGGAAACGGGACAGGGAAACACCATATATTTT
v_call: TRBV2; j_call: TRBJ2-7; d_call: TRBD2; clone_size: .; cdr3_aa: CASSLQRGVYEQYF; cdr3_nt: TGTGCCAGCAGCCTTCAGCGGGGGGTCTACGAGCAGTACTTC
v_call: TRBV7-3; j_call: TRBJ2-1; d_call: .; clone_size: once; cdr3_aa: CASSPLGAGFDEQFF; cdr3_nt: TGTGCCAGCAGCCCCCTGGGGGCGGGATTTGATGAGCAGTTCTTC
v_call: TRBV29-1; j_call: TRBJ1-1; d_call: .; clone_size: .; cdr3_aa: CSVEAGTLNTEAFF; cdr3_nt: TGCAGCGTTGAAGCAGGGACATTAAACACTGAAGCTTTCTTT
v_call: TRBV18; j_call: TRBJ1-2; d_call: .; clone_size: .; cdr3_aa: CASSPRGDYGYTF; cdr3_nt: TGTGCCAGCTCACCCAGGGGTGACTATGGCTACACCTTC
v_call: TRBV27; j_call: TRBJ1-2; d_call: TRBD1; clone_size: .; cdr3_aa: CASSGTGRFYGYTF; cdr3_nt: TGTGCCAGCAGTGGGACAGGAAGATTCTATGGCTACACCTTC
v_call: TRBV15; j_call: TRBJ1-2; d_call: .; clone_size: .; cdr3_aa: CATSREHRYGYTF; cdr3_nt: TGTGCCACCAGCAGAGAACATCGCTATGGCTACACCTTC
v_call: TRBV6-6; j_call: TRBJ2-7; d_call: TRBD2; clone_size: once; cdr3_aa: CASSPWTSGRSVASSYEQYF; cdr3_nt: TGTGCCAGCAGTCCGTGGACTAGCGGGAGGTCTGTCGCGAGCTCCTACGAGCAGTACTTC
v_call: TRBV19; j_call: TRBJ1-6; d_call: .; clone_size: .; cdr3_aa: CASSIVGVHSPLHF; cdr3_nt: TGTGCCAGTAGTATAGTTGGGGTACATTCACCCCTCCACTTT
v_call: TRBV4-2; j_call: TRBJ2-3; d_call: TRBD2; clone_size: .; cdr3_aa: CASAFVAGGTADTQYF; cdr3_nt: TGTGCCAGCGCCTTTGTTGCGGGGGGTACAGCAGATACGCAGTATTTT
v_call: TRBV15; j_call: TRBJ2-3; d_call: TRBD1; clone_size: .; cdr3_aa: CATSREATGGTDTQYF; cdr3_nt: TGTGCCACCAGCAGAGAAGCGACAGGGGGCACAGATACGCAGTATTTT
v_call: TRBV5-1; j_call: TRBJ2-1; d_call: .; clone_size: .; cdr3_aa: CASSLLSPGTDNEQFF; cdr3_nt: TGCGCCAGCAGCTTGCTTAGTCCAGGGACGGACAATGAGCAGTTCTTC
v_call: TRBV4-1; j_call: TRBJ1-3; d_call: .; clone_size: once; cdr3_aa: CASSQELGTGNTIYF; cdr3_nt: TGCGCCAGCAGCCAAGAACTGGGCACTGGAAACACCATATATTTT
v_call: TRBV3-1/TRBV3-2; j_call: TRBJ1-5; d_call: .; clone_size: .; cdr3_aa: CASSQRQLRLGQPQHF; cdr3_nt: TGTGCCAGCAGCCAAAGACAGCTTAGGTTAGGTCAGCCCCAGCATTTT
v_call: TRBV6-6; j_call: TRBJ1-4; d_call: .; clone_size: .; cdr3_aa: CASSNQGGREKLFF; cdr3_nt: TGTGCCAGCAGTAACCAGGGTGGGAGAGAAAAACTGTTTTTT
v_call: TRBV7-2; j_call: TRBJ1-1; d_call: .; clone_size: once; cdr3_aa: CASSPRRGNTEAFF; cdr3_nt: TGTGCCAGCAGCCCCCGCCGGGGGAACACTGAAGCTTTCTTT
v_call: TRBV25-1; j_call: TRBJ1-2; d_call: TRBD1; clone_size: once; cdr3_aa: CASSATTGILGYTF; cdr3_nt: TGTGCCAGCAGTGCTACGACAGGGATCCTTGGCTACACCTTC
v_call: TRBV10-1; j_call: TRBJ1-6; d_call: TRBD1; clone_size: .; cdr3_aa: CASSEGQGVNSPLHF; cdr3_nt: TGCGCCAGCAGTGAGGGACAGGGGGTTAATTCACCCCTCCACTTT
v_call: TRBV4-1; j_call: TRBJ2-6; d_call: .; clone_size: .; cdr3_aa: CASSQEIVYSGANVLTF; cdr3_nt: TGCGCCAGCAGCCAAGAAATAGTTTACTCTGGGGCCAACGTCCTGACTTTC
v_call: TRBV19; j_call: TRBJ1-1; d_call: TRBD1; clone_size: .; cdr3_aa: CASRPDRGNTEAFF; cdr3_nt: TGTGCCAGTAGACCGGACAGGGGGAACACTGAAGCTTTCTTT
v_call: TRBV7-2; j_call: TRBJ1-2; d_call: .; clone_size: .; cdr3_aa: CASRVMEGGRSGYTF; cdr3_nt: TGTGCCAGCAGGGTAATGGAGGGGGGTAGGAGTGGCTACACCTTC
v_call: TRBV9; j_call: TRBJ1-2; d_call: .; clone_size: .; cdr3_aa: CASSVAGTPRMDWAF; cdr3_nt: TGTGCCAGCAGCGTAGCTGGTACTCCCCGCATGGATTGGGCCTTC
v_call: TRBV11-3; j_call: TRBJ1-2; d_call: .; clone_size: .; cdr3_aa: CASTSRGEDYGYTF; cdr3_nt: TGTGCCAGCACCTCCCGAGGGGAGGACTATGGCTACACCTTC
v_call: TRBV21-1; j_call: TRBJ2-1; d_call: .; clone_size: .; cdr3_aa: CASSPLIRMSGMSSYNEQFF; cdr3_nt: TGTGCCAGCAGCCCTCTTATCCGGATGAGCGGGATGAGCTCCTACAATGAGCAGTTCTTC
v_call: TRBV4-1; j_call: TRBJ1-2; d_call: .; clone_size: .; cdr3_aa: CASSQDPAGASGYTF; cdr3_nt: TGCGCCAGCAGCCAAGATCCCGCGGGGGCGAGCGGCTACACCTTC
v_call: TRBV25-1; j_call: TRBJ1-4; d_call: TRBD1; clone_size: .; cdr3_aa: CASSAPGQGSNEKLFF; cdr3_nt: TGTGCCAGCAGTGCCCCAGGACAGGGGTCTAATGAAAAACTGTTTTTT
v_call: TRBV3-1/TRBV3-2; j_call: TRBJ1-1; d_call: TRBD1; clone_size: .; cdr3_aa: CASSQRQGGEAFF; cdr3_nt: TGTGCCAGCAGCCAGAGACAGGGGGGGGAAGCTTTCTTT
v_call: TRBV5-6; j_call: TRBJ1-2; d_call: .; clone_size: few; cdr3_aa: CASSLGPNYGYTF; cdr3_nt: TGTGCCAGCAGCTTGGGGCCTAACTATGGCTACACCTTC
v_call: TRBV30; j_call: TRBJ2-1; d_call: .; clone_size: .; cdr3_aa: CAWSVGGFEQFF; cdr3_nt: TGTGCCTGGAGTGTAGGGGGGTTTGAGCAGTTCTTC
v_call: TRBV14; j_call: TRBJ2-4; d_call: TRBD1; clone_size: .; cdr3_aa: CASSQGRTGAQYF; cdr3_nt: TGTGCCAGCAGCCAAGGGAGGACAGGGGCCCAGTACTTC
v_call: TRBV6-1; j_call: TRBJ1-2; d_call: TRBD1; clone_size: few; cdr3_aa: CASSEAGQDYGYTF; cdr3_nt: TGTGCCAGCAGTGAAGCGGGACAGGACTATGGCTACACCTTC
v_call: TRBV7-5; j_call: TRBJ1-1; d_call: .; clone_size: .; cdr3_aa: CARSYFRGPTGGNTEAFF; cdr3_nt: TGTGCCAGAAGCTACTTCCGAGGGCCGACAGGGGGCAACACTGAAGCTTTCTTT
v_call: TRBV11-2; j_call: TRBJ1-1; d_call: .; clone_size: .; cdr3_aa: CASSPGRGMGTEAFF; cdr3_nt: TGTGCCAGCAGCCCAGGGAGGGGTATGGGCACTGAAGCTTTCTTT
v_call: TRBV29-1; j_call: TRBJ1-5; d_call: TRBD1; clone_size: .; cdr3_aa: CSVTTGPNQPQHF; cdr3_nt: TGCAGCGTGACGACAGGGCCCAATCAGCCCCAGCATTTT
v_call: TRBV5-6; j_call: TRBJ2-3; d_call: .; clone_size: .; cdr3_aa: CASSLGRDTQYF; cdr3_nt: TGTGCCAGCAGCTTGGGTAGGGATACGCAGTATTTT